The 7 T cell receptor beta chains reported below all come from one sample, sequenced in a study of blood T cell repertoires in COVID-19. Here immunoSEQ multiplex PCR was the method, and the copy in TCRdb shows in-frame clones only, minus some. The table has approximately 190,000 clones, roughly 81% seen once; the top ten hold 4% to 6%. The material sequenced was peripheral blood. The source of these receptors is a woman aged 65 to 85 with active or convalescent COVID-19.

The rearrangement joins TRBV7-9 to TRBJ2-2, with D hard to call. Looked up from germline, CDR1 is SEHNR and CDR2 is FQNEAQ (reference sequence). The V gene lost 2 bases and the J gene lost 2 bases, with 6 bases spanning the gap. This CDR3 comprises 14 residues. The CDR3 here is CASSLTTNTGELFF. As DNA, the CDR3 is TGTGCCAGCAGCTTAACTACTAACACCGGGGAGCTGTTTTTT.

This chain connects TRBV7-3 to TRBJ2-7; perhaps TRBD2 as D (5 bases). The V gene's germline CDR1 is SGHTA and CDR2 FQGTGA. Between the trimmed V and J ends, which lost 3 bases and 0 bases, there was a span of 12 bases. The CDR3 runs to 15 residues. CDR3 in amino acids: CASSLFEGSSYEQYF. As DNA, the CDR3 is TGTGCCAGCAGCTTGTTTGAGGGTAGCTCCTACGAGCAGTACTTC.

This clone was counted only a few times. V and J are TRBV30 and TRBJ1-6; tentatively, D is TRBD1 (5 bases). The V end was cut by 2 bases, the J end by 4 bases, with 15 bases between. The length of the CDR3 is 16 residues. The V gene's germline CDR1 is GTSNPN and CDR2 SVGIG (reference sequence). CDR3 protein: CAWSTGQAFYNSPLHF. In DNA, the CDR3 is TGTGCCTGGAGTACCGGACAAGCTTTTTATAATTCACCCCTCCACTTT.

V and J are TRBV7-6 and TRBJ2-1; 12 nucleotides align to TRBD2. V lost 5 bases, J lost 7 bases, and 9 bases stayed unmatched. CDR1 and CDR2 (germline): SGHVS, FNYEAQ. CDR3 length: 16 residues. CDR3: CASSPTSGRLLNEQFF. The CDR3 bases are TGTGCCAGCAGCCCTACTAGCGGGAGGCTCTTAAATGAGCAGTTCTTC.

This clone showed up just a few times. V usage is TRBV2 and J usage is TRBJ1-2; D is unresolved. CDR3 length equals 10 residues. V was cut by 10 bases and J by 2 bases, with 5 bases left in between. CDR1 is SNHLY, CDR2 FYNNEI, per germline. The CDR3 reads CAILNYGYTF. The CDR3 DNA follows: TGTGCCATCCTAAACTATGGCTACACCTTC.

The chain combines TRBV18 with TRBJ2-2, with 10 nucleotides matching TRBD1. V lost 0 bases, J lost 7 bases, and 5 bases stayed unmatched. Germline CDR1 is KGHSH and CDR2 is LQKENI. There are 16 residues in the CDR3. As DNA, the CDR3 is TGTGCCAGCTCACCACCGGACAGGGGGTTAATCGGGGAGCTGTTTTTT. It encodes CASSPPDRGLIGELFF.

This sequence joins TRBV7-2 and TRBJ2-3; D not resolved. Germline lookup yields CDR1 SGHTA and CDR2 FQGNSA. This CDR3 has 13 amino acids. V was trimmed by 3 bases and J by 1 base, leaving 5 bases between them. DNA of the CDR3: TGTGCCAGCAGCTTTCCGGGCACAGATACGCAGTATTTT. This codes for CASSFPGTDTQYF.